This TCR beta chain was found in a study of cytomegalovirus exposure and HLA in healthy donors (dated by TCRdb to between 2016 and 2019). In terms of the full investigation: An earlier analysis of some 620 of the donors reported 250 to 300 Gb of sequence data and around 120 million unique TCR beta sequences obtained from about 180 million T cells. About 300 gigabases of sequencing data and about 92 million unique TCR sequences made up an early release that covered approximately 650 HLA-typed donors. Of the roughly 400 genotyped donors, approximately 83% fell in the genetic ancestry cluster associated with self-reported Caucasian donors. The aim of the study was to test whether cataloging public T cell receptors could identify signatures of past pathogen exposure. The T cell repertoires of around 670 subjects were profiled by immunosequencing and related to cytomegalovirus serostatus. Besides the first cohort of 666 subjects, a separate validation cohort made up of roughly 130 different subjects was used. The study combined high-throughput TCR immunosequencing, statistical association of individual TCRs with disease status, and machine learning to predict cytomegalovirus infection status. A later analysis re-examined previously published TCR beta repertoires from more than 600 donors and added high-resolution HLA genotyping to investigate patterns of TCR occurrence. In the later analysis, no new phenotypic data were used to find candidate immune exposures; instead, reliance was placed on TCR beta sequences and their occurrence across donors. In an earlier analysis of roughly 580 of the donors, high-throughput TCR beta sequencing was used to judge whether each TCR beta V gene segment behaved as functional or pseudogenic. Donor age, sex, ethnicity and CMV serostatus were collected together with the repertoire data. A later genetic analysis took genome-wide SNP genotypes for about three fifths of the 666 donors and used that subset as a discovery cohort. All discovery cohort repertoires had been generated using a single sequencing platform. HLA typing included class I and class II loci at four-digit resolution. Typing coverage differed by locus: A, B, C, DRB1 and DQB1 were typed in roughly 620-640 donors, DQA1 in roughly 510, DPA1 in 606, and DPB1 in about 450. A few DR-DQ haplotypes were treated as single units for association and clustering because of strong linkage in the cohort. Across roughly 420 genotyped donors of the cohort, an average of about 220,000 unique TCR beta nucleotide sequences per donor were sequenced, and roughly 20% of those sequences were non-productive. Findings and caveats that apply to the study as a whole: This cohort had only TCR beta chains sequenced, and the lack of alpha or paired-chain data limited which features could be detected. HLA typing was unavailable for some donors at each locus, so association tests used only the typed subset. A cluster of highly shared sequence variants was judged likely to represent a technical artifact of the sequencing pipeline. According to a later analysis, most CMV-associated TCR beta chains appeared to be HLA-restricted, and the HLA associations seemed to be driven largely by CMV exposure. In a later analysis, several top co-occurrence clusters were reported to appear linked to parvovirus B19, influenza, CMV and Epstein-Barr virus. Compared with equally common non-associated chains, HLA-associated TCR beta chains in a later analysis were more clonally expanded and had lower generation probabilities. In a later analysis, 15,000 to 20,000 TCR beta sequences were associated with specific HLA alleles at a false discovery rate of 0.05. Assigning TCR associations to individual alleles was difficult when HLA alleles, especially DR and DQ, strongly co-occurred. Broadly in line with IMGT annotations, most TCR beta V segments showed up in productive rearrangements about 87% or about 30% of the time in an earlier analysis of approximately 640 of the donors. Across donors, most TCR sequences were observed very rarely, whereas some public TCRs were present in many individuals. For the cohort, immune exposure information was limited to CMV serostatus. In vitro tests confirmed that a few of the cytomegalovirus-associated TCR beta chains recognize cytomegalovirus antigens. Compared with the approximately 720-donor mean, donors in an Asian-associated ancestry cluster had fewer N-insertions in productive TCRs, according to a later genetic analysis. Roughly uniform sequencing depth across donors was assumed in presence/absence analyses, although this assumption may not hold. A later analysis found that TCR association rates varied across HLA loci, with DRB1 alleles showing the most associated TCRs and HLA-C alleles the fewest. A further reported finding was that TCR beta sequences accurately predicted the HLA-A and HLA-B alleles for most subjects in the first cohort. Correlated functional status among segregating V segments might reflect linkage disequilibrium, but an unknown experimental factor could not be ruled out. Because counts were too low, some 17 rarely observed V segments, including chromosome 9 orphons, were excluded from the earlier analysis of a few hundred of the donors. Some IMGT-functional V segments, including TRBV6-2 and TRBV6-3, could not be told apart with the 87-base-pair reads, so those segments were excluded. The study gave a list of 150 to 200 TCR beta chains associated with cytomegalovirus. The authors suggested that the approach could potentially be extended to other disease states and immunological phenotypes. The classifier was reported to diagnose cytomegalovirus status with high specificity and sensitivity in both the original cohort and the validation cohort. An association between a missense DCLRE1C variant and V-gene and J-gene trimming of TCR beta chains was found in a later genetic analysis and replicated in an independent cohort.

The cohort comprised some 730 healthy bone marrow donors. Cohort members were all nominally healthy when sampled, although unrecorded immune exposures were likely present. The donor tested CMV seronegative, placing the donor among the approximately 400 seronegative members of the cohort. A peripheral blood sample was provided by each donor, and peripheral blood mononuclear cells were used for TCR beta sequencing. Genomic DNA was extracted from the blood cell samples with the Qiagen DNeasy Blood Extraction Kit. Library prep was done by the immunoSEQ multiplex PCR assay. A mixture of 60 forward primers for TCR Vbeta segments and 13 reverse primers for TCR Jbeta segments was used in the multiplex PCR. Amplification of the CDR3 region of rearranged TCR beta genes was performed with a multiplex PCR assay on genomic DNA. The Illumina HiSeq System was used to sequence the amplified TCR beta libraries as 87-base-pair reads. In the original analysis: Across the 670 or so repertoires, a later analysis counted some 80 million unique TCR beta chains, 9.5 million to 12 million of which were shared by at least two donors. Raw reads were error-corrected and collapsed into unique sequences by a nearest-neighbor algorithm in which closely related sequences were merged to remove PCR and sequencing errors. CDR3 sequences were aligned to IMGT reference sequences to assign V, D and J gene segments. For a sequence to be retained, a match of at least six nucleotides was required to both a V gene segment and a J gene segment. A rearrangement counted as productive if the CDR3 had no stop codons and remained in frame with V and J, and every other rearrangement counted as non-productive. CDR3 was defined according to IMGT convention as the region running from the second conserved V-encoded cysteine to the conserved J-encoded phenylalanine. The earlier analysis of fewer than 700 of the donors excluded sequences that lacked an unambiguous match to a single V gene segment. In an earlier analysis of some 590 of the donors, a V segment was called functional when productive rearrangements were above 56.7%, and segregating when the standard deviation between donors exceeded 5%. A statistical classification framework was developed to diagnose cytomegalovirus status using the catalog of TCR beta chain sequences. In a later analysis, TCR nucleotide sequences were compared against IMGT/GENE-DB human TR gene sequences so that V and J genes could be assigned. A later analysis assigned CDR3 sequences and most-parsimonious VDJ recombination scenarios with the TCRdist pipeline. In a later analysis, each TCR beta chain was defined by its CDR3 amino acid sequence together with its V-gene family, and reads without a unique V-gene family were excluded. In a later analysis, a few hundred highly shared, low-generation-probability nucleotide sequences were removed to address suspected cross-contamination and a sequencing artifact. In a later analysis, a clonal expansion index for each public chain was calculated from normalized within-repertoire ranks of inferred template counts. A later analysis computed generation probabilities with a VDJ recombination model fitted to out-of-frame rearrangements, and checked the results against IGoR. Hypergeometric tests were used in a later analysis to score TCR-TCR, TCR-HLA and TCR-CMV co-occurrence, with a repertoire-size bias correction applied to the TCR pairs. A later analysis estimated false discovery rates by permuting HLA or CMV assignments 20 times. In a later analysis, co-occurring TCRs were grouped using DBSCAN, and TCRdist sequence similarity was added for clustering within HLA-allele-positive subsets. Co-occurrence clustering excluded repertoires with fewer than 30,000 or more than 120,000 public chains, plus five with anomalous nucleotide sharing. This immuneACCESS table, as held by TCRdb, lists in-frame sequences with V and J called but not all clones. Of the missing ones, under half trace to an unresolved V gene in checked studies; the others have no known cause. The V and J calls and the clone size are those of that table, but D and trimming were determined from the DNA. The sample data list 90,000 to 110,000 clones, and roughly 15% of these were observed just once. Jointly, the top ten make up around 0.86% of the sample.

Its CDR3 holds 14 amino acids, cysteine through phenylalanine. Of the read, only the CDR3 DNA is kept; its 42 bases are in frame from base 1. Ends trimmed: V by 3 bases, J by 11 bases; bases unmatched to a gene: 11. CDR1 and CDR2 (GTSNPN, SVGIG) derive from the germline V gene (reference sequence). About this clone: The antigen it recognizes is unknown. Per-base quality was not reported, and no clone a single base away is much larger than it.

The rearranged chain carries TRBV30 and TRBJ1-3, with 9 bases matching TRBD1. This TCR derives from a female donor in good health and CMV-seronegative. The specimen sequenced was PBMCs. The CDR3 in this case is CAWRETGGEIPIYF. The DNA is as follows: TGTGCCTGGAGGGAGACAGGGGGTGAAATTCCCATATATTTT.